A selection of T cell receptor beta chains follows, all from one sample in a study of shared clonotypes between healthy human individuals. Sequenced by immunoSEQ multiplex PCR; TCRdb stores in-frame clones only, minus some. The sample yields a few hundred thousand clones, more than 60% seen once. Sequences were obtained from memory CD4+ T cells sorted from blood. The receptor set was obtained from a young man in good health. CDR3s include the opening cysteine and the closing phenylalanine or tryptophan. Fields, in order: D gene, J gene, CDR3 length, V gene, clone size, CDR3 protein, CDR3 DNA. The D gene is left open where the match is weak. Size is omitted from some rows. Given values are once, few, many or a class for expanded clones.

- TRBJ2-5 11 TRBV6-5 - CASRRGETQYF TGTGCCAGCAGAAGGGGGGAGACCCAGTACTTC
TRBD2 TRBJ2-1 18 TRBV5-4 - CASSFQGVGTSGVFEQFF TGTGCCAGCAGCTTCCAGGGGGTGGGGACTAGCGGGGTTTTTGAGCAGTTCTTC
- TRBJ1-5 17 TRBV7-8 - CATAGGGGGSRNQPQHF TGTGCCACCGCGGGGGGGGGAGGGGGAAGTCGCAATCAGCCCCAGCATTTT
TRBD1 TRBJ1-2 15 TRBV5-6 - CASSLGGQGHYGYTF TGTGCCAGCAGCTTGGGGGGACAGGGACACTATGGCTACACCTTC
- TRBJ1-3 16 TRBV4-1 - CASSPVGFLFRDTIYF TGCGCCAGCAGCCCCGTCGGGTTTTTATTTCGGGACACCATATATTTT
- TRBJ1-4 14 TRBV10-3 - CAISESGGNEKLFF TGTGCCATCAGTGAGTCAGGGGGTAATGAAAAACTGTTTTTT
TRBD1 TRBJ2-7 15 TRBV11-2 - CASSLGGDSSYEQYF TGTGCCAGCAGCTTAGGAGGGGACAGTTCCTACGAGCAGTACTTC
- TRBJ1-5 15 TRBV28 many CASSYGSGGNQPQHF TGTGCCAGCAGCTATGGGAGTGGGGGCAATCAGCCCCAGCATTTT
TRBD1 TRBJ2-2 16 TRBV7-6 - CASSLEGQSNTGELFF TGTGCCAGCAGCTTAGAGGGACAGAGCAACACCGGGGAGCTGTTTTTT
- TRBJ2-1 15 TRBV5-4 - CASSLHQIQYNEQFF TGTGCCAGCAGCTTGCACCAAATACAGTACAATGAGCAGTTCTTC
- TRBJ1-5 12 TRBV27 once CASSAPGGPQHF TGTGCCAGCAGTGCCCCCGGGGGGCCCCAGCATTTT
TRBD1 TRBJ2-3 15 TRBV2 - CASSGRDRGTDTQYF TGTGCCAGCAGTGGACGGGACAGGGGTACAGATACGCAGTATTTT
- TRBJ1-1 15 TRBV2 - CASNIEGSLNTEAFF TGTGCCAGCAATATAGAGGGATCCCTGAACACTGAAGCTTTCTTT
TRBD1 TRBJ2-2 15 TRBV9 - CASSVGTGSPGELFF TGTGCCAGCAGCGTAGGGACAGGGTCCCCCGGGGAGCTGTTTTTT
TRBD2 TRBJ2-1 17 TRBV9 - CASSVLGGRDSYNEQFF TGTGCCAGCAGCGTATTGGGCGGGAGGGATTCCTACAATGAGCAGTTCTTC
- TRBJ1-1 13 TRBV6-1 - CASTEVMNTEAFF TGTGCCAGCACCGAAGTAATGAACACTGAAGCTTTCTTT
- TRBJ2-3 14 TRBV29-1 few CSVLGGGGTDTQYF TGCAGCGTTTTAGGAGGGGGCGGCACAGATACGCAGTATTTT
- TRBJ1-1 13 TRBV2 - CASSEAGRFEAFF TGTGCCAGCAGTGAAGCAGGGAGGTTTGAAGCTTTCTTT
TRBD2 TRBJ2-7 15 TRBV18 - CASSPGGGSNYEQYF TGTGCCAGCTCACCTGGGGGAGGGTCGAACTACGAGCAGTACTTC
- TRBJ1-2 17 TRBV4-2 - CASSQDQGGQGHYGYTF TGTGCCAGCAGCCAAGACCAGGGTGGGCAGGGGCACTATGGCTACACCTTC
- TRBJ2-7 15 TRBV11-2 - CASSLDRRVSYEQYF TGTGCCAGCAGCTTAGATAGGAGGGTCTCCTACGAGCAGTACTTC
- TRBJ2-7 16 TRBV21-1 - CASSNSRGEGTYEQYF TGTGCCAGCAGCAATTCCCGGGGGGAGGGAACCTACGAGCAGTACTTC
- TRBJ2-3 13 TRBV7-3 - CASSLVSGNTQYF TGTGCCAGCAGCTTAGTCTCGGGTAATACGCAGTATTTT
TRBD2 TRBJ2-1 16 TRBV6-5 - CASSYSLAGGYNEQFF TGTGCCAGCAGTTACTCCCTAGCGGGGGGCTACAATGAGCAGTTCTTC
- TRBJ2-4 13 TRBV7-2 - CASSQSEKNIQYF TGTGCCAGCAGCCAGAGCGAGAAAAACATTCAGTACTTC
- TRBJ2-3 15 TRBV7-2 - CASSSLPSGADTQYF TGTGCCAGCAGCTCCCTACCCTCCGGGGCAGATACGCAGTATTTT
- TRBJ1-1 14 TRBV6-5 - CASSRDGGNTEAFF TGTGCCAGCAGCCGGGACGGGGGGAACACTGAGGCTTTCTTT
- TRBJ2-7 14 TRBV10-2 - CASSVGLVGYEQYF TGCGCCAGCAGTGTGGGGCTCGTAGGGTACGAGCAGTACTTC
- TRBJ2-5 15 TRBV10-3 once CAISDSERGQETQYF TGTGCCATCAGTGATTCTGAGAGGGGGCAAGAGACCCAGTACTTC
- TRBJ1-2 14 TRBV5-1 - CASSPNGNSLGYTF TGCGCCAGCAGCCCCAACGGGAACAGCTTGGGCTACACCTTC
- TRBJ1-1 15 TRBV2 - CASSGQGFYNTEAFF TGTGCCAGCAGTGGCCAGGGTTTTTACAACACTGAAGCTTTCTTT
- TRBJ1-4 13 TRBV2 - CASSGDLNEKLFF TGTGCCAGCAGTGGGGACCTTAATGAAAAACTGTTTTTT
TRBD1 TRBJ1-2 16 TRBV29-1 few CSVDLGTGVPNKGYTF TGCAGCGTTGACCTGGGGACAGGGGTACCCAACAAGGGCTACACCTTC
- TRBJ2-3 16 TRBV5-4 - CASRAGQTRSTDTQYF TGTGCCAGCAGGGCCGGACAGACCCGTAGCACAGATACGCAGTATTTT
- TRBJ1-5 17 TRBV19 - CASSGGRPGGQNQPQHF TGTGCCAGTAGTGGTGGACGTCCCGGGGGCCAGAATCAGCCCCAGCATTTT
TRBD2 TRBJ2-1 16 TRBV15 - CATSRGLAGGPREQFF TGTGCCACCAGCAGAGGATTAGCGGGAGGGCCTCGGGAGCAGTTCTTC
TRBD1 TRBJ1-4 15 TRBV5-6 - CASSEQGAANEKLFF TGTGCCAGCAGCGAACAGGGGGCGGCTAATGAAAAACTGTTTTTT
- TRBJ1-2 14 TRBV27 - CASRPTGMKNGYTF TGTGCCAGCAGGCCTACAGGGATGAAGAATGGCTACACCTTC
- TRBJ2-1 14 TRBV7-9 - CASSLGLGGDEQFF TGTGCCAGCAGCTTAGGCCTCGGCGGGGATGAGCAGTTCTTC
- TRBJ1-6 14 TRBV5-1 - CASSLAGDGGPLHF TGCGCCAGCAGCTTGGCCGGGGACGGAGGACCCCTCCACTTT
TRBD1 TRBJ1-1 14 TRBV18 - CASSLGTGVTEAFF TGTGCCAGCTCACTCGGGACAGGGGTGACTGAAGCTTTCTTT
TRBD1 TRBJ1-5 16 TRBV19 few CASSMGQGLGNQPQHF TGTGCCAGTAGTATGGGACAGGGGCTTGGCAATCAGCCCCAGCATTTT
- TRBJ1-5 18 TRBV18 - CASSRVTQGIDGSQPQHF TGTGCCAGCTCAAGGGTTACGCAGGGGATCGATGGTAGTCAGCCCCAGCATTTT
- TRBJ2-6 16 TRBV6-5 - CASSYNSGSGANVLTF TGTGCCAGCAGTTACAACAGTGGTTCTGGGGCCAACGTCCTGACTTTC
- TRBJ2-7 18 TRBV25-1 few CASSDPSRGRRGTYEQYF TGTGCCAGCAGTGACCCCTCCCGGGGACGCCGGGGAACCTACGAGCAGTACTTC
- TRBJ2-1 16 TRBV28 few CASSPLGPTSYNEQFF TGTGCCAGCAGTCCTCTAGGACCTACCTCATACAATGAGCAGTTCTTC
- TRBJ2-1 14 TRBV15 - CATGAGKAYNEQFF TGTGCCACCGGGGCGGGGAAGGCGTACAATGAGCAGTTCTTC
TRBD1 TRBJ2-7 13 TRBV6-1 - CASSEAPDRDEYF TGTGCCAGCAGTGAAGCGCCAGACAGGGATGAGTACTTC
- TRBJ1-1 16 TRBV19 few CASSPSLDTLRAEAFF TGTGCCAGTAGTCCCTCCCTGGACACCCTCAGGGCTGAAGCTTTCTTT
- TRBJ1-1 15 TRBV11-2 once CASSFGGFSNTEAFF TGTGCCAGCAGCTTCGGGGGATTCTCAAACACTGAAGCTTTCTTT
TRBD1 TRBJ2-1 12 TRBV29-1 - CSVEDRGNEQFF TGCAGCGTTGAAGACAGGGGGAATGAGCAGTTCTTC